The present T cell receptor (beta chain) was sequenced within a study of T cells in localized non-small cell lung cancer (dated by TCRdb to 2020 to 2022). Some background on the complete study: The study analyzed T cell repertoires of hundreds of early-stage NSCLC patients, comparing tumors and uninvolved tumor-adjacent lungs. All 250 or so NSCLC patients in the cohort were treatment-naive and had localized lung tumors that were resected. NSCLC patients had a mean age of around 66 years, and more than 120 were male and about a hundred female.

Overall study results and their limits: The highest T cell clonality was observed in uninvolved tumor-adjacent lung, where clonality exceeded that of tumor, suggesting that antigenic responses were more focused in uninvolved tumor-adjacent lung. Because multi-region tumor sequencing was not done, intratumor heterogeneity could not be ruled out. Because the study design was exploratory, TCR variables were selected using unadjusted p-values without false-discovery rate correction. A median of roughly 56 of the top 100 tumor clones were detected in paired uninvolved adjacent lung, and some 30 of these tumor clones were also found among the top 100 clones of the paired uninvolved adjacent lung. Longer overall survival was associated with higher T cell density in blood, whereas shorter survival was associated with higher clonality in adjacent lung.

At diagnosis, peripheral blood, uninvolved tumor-adjacent lung and tumor were collected and stored as a combination of fresh-frozen and FFPE material. For TCR repertoire profiling, blood samples were analyzed as peripheral blood mononuclear cells. Note on this clone: The antigen it binds to is not known. No qualities accompany the bases; no much larger clone lies one base away.

CDR1 LNHDA and CDR2 SQIVND were looked up in the germline V gene (reference sequence). The junction carries 18 bases between V and J, which are trimmed by 6 bases and 0 bases respectively. The CDR3 sequence holds 17 residues, the cysteine and phenylalanine included. Only the CDR3 part of the read is kept: 51 bases, read in frame from the first base. TCR beta CDR3 regions were sequenced from DNA using the immunoSEQ Assay. Concerning the study's data processing: To compute T cell density, TCR beta template counts were normalized to usable DNA, which was estimated by amplifying housekeeping genes. The preseqR package was used to estimate richness by extrapolating to 400,000 templates for PBMC samples and to 120,000 templates for tissue samples. Clonality was taken to be one minus Pielou's evenness. Tissue-enriched TCRs were identified through differential abundance testing performed on productive amino-acid clonotypes, with a minimum total count of 5 and an alpha of 0.1. Repertoire overlap between compartments was quantified with the Jaccard Index and Morisita Overlap Index. GLIPH clustered TCR beta CDR3s with public tetramer-defined viral CDR3s; viral motifs required at least three viral sequences plus V-gene enrichment. TCRdb stores this immuneACCESS table with in-frame sequences only. Part of the clones is absent; in the studies checked, under half of the shortfall reflects unresolved V genes, and no reason is known for the rest. Clonal size and the V and J genes are those of that table, whereas D and trimming came from the DNA. This sample has roughly 77,000 clones in its table, and 88% of those were observed once. The ten largest clones represent 20% to 25% of the sample.

This specimen consisted of peripheral blood, obtained before any cancer treatment. The source of this sequence is a woman between 40 and 69 years old with stage I squamous cell lung carcinoma. The V and J genes are TRBV19 and TRBJ1-5, with the D segment identity uncertain. The CDR3 region reads CASSPWGVSTSNQPQHF. The DNA sequence is TGTGCCAGTAGCCCCTGGGGTGTTTCCACTAGCAATCAGCCCCAGCATTTT. The CDR3 plus the reference TRBV19 and TRBJ1-5 genes for the other parts give the full variable domain: DGGITQSPKYLFRKEGQNVTLSCEQNLNHDAMYWYRQDPGQGLRLIYYSQIVNDFQKGDIAEGYSVSREKKESFPLTVTSAQKNPTAFYLCASSPWGVSTSNQPQHFGDGTRLSIL.